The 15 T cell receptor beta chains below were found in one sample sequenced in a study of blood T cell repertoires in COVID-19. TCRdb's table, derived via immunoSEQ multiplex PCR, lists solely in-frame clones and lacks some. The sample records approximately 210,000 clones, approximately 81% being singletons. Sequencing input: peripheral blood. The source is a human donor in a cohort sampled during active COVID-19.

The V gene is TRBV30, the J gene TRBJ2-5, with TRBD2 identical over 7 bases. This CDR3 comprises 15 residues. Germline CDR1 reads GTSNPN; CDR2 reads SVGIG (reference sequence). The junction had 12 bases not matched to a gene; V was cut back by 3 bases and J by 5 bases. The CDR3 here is CAWSAPSGIWETQYF. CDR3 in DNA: TGTGCCTGGAGCGCACCAAGCGGGATATGGGAGACCCAGTACTTC.

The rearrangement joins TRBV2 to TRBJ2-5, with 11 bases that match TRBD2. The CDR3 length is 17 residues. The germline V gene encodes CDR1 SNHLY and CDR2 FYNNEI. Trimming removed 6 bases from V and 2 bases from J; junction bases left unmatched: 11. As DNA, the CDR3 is TGTGCCAGCAGGGCCGGGACTAGCGGAAGTACGCAAGAGACCCAGTACTTC. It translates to CASRAGTSGSTQETQYF. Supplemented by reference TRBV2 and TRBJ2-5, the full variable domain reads EPEVTQTPSHQVTQMGQEVILRCVPISNHLYFYWYRQILGQKVEFLVSFYNNEISEKSEIFDDQFSVERPDGSNFTLKIRSTKLEDSAMYFCASRAGTSGSTQETQYFGPGTRLLVL.

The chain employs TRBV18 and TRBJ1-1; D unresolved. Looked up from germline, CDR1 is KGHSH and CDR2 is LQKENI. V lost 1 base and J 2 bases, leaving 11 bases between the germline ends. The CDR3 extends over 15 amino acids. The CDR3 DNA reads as TGTGCCAGCTCACCACAGAGATCCGTTAACACTGAAGCTTTCTTT. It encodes CASSPQRSVNTEAFF. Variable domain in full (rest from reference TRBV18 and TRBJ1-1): NAGVMQNPRHLVRRRGQEARLRCSPMKGHSHVYWYRQLPEEGLKFMVYLQKENIIDESGMPKERFSAEFPKEGPSILRIQQVVRGDSAAYFCASSPQRSVNTEAFFGQGTRLTVV.

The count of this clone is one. This chain's CDR3 is CASKLQGRNTGELFF. The CDR3 nucleotides read TGTGCCAGCAAATTGCAGGGGAGAAACACCGGGGAGCTGTTTTTT. The chain has TRBV6-5 and TRBJ2-2, with D perhaps matching TRBD1 (6 bases). V was clipped by 7 bases and J by 2 bases, with 14 bases between them. Germline V gene data show CDR1 as MNHEY and CDR2 as SVGAGI. CDR3 length: 15 amino acids.

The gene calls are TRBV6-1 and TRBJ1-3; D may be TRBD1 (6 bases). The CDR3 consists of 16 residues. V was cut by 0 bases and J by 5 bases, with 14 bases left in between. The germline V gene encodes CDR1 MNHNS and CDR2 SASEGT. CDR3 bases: TGTGCCAGCAGTGAAGCGCTGGGGGCCGTGAGAAACACCATATATTTT. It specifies CASSEALGAVRNTIYF.

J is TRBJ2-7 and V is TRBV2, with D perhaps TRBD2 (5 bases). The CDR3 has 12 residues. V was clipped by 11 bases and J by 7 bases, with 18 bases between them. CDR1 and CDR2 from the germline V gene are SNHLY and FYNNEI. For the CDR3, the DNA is TGTGCCGTAACGGACTCCGTTGTGGAGCAGTACGTC. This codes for CAVTDSVVEQYV.

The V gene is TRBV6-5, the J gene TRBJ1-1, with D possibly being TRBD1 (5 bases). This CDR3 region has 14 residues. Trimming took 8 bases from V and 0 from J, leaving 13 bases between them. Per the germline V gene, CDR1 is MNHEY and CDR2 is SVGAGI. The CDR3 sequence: CASGLGVLNTEAFF. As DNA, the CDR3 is TGTGCCAGCGGATTAGGGGTTTTGAACACTGAAGCTTTCTTT.

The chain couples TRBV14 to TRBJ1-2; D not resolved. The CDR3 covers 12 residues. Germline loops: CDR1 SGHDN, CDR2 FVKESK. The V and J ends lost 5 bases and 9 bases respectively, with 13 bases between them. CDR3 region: CASSDGGWRYTF. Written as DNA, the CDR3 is TGTGCCAGCAGCGATGGCGGTTGGCGCTACACCTTC.

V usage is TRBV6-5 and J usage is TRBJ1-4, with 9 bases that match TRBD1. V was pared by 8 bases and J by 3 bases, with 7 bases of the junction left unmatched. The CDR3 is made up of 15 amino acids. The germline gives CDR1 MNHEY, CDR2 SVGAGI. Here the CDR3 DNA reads TGTGCCAGCGCTACAGGGGGCGCGGCTAATGAAAAACTGTTTTTT. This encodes CASATGGAANEKLFF.

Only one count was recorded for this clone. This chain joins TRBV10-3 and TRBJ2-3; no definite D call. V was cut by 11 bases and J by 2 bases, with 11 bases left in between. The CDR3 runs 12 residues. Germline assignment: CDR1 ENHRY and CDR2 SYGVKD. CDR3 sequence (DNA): TGTGCCTTGGCGGCGTCCACAGATACGCAGTATTTT. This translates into CALAASTDTQYF.

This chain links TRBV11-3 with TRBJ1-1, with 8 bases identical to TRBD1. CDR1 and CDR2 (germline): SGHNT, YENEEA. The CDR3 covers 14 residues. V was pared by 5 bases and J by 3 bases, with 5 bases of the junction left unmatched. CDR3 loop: CASSATGGDTEAFF. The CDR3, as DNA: TGTGCCAGCAGCGCCACAGGGGGGGACACTGAAGCTTTCTTT.

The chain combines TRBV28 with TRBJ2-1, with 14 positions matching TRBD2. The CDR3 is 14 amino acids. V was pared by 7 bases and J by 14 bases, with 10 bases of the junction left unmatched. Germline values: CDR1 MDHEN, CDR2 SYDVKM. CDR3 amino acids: CASTPGLAGVGEFF. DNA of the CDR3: TGTGCCAGCACCCCGGGACTAGCGGGAGTCGGAGAGTTCTTC.

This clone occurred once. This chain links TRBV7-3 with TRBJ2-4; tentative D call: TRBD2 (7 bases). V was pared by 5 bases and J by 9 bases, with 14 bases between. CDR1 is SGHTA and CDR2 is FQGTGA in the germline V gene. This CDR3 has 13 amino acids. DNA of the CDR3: TGTGCCAGCAGCCCCCAGGCGGGGGCCATTCAGTACTTC. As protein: CASSPQAGAIQYF. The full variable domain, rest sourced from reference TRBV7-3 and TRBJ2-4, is GAGVSQTPSNKVTEKGKYVELRCDPISGHTALYWYRQSLGQGPEFLIYFQGTGAADDSGLPNDRFFAVRPEGSVSTLKIQRTERGDSAVYLCASSPQAGAIQYFGAGTRLSVL.

Here the CDR3 reads CASSVTLGAAEAFF. The CDR3 DNA is TGCGCCAGCAGCGTAACATTAGGGGCCGCTGAAGCTTTCTTT. This rearrangement joins TRBV4-1 to TRBJ1-1; D perhaps matches TRBD1 (5 bases). Germline CDR1 and CDR2: MGHRA and YSYEKL. V lost 5 bases to trimming and J lost 6 bases, with 16 bases between them. The CDR3 is 14 residues long.

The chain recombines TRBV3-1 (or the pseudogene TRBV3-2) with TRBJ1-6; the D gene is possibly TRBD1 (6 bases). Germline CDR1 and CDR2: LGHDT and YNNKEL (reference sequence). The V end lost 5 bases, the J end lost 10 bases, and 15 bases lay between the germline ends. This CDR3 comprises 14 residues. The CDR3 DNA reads TGTGCCAGCAGCGGGGGGGCTCATCAGTCACCCCTCCACTTT. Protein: CASSGGAHQSPLHF.